This TCR beta chain originates from a study of OX40 agonist ivuxolimab in advanced cancers. Across the study: The group had a mean age of around 60 years, ranged from about 23 to 85, and was just under 85% male. Three patients had partial responses: one hepatocellular carcinoma, two cutaneous melanoma.

Study findings and constraints: Normalized T-cell clonal expansion was also low in a subset of nonresponders.

With baseline, cycle 4 day 1, and cycle 7 day 1 as timepoints, blood was sampled. With respect to this clone: As yet, its antigen is unknown.

The method was immunoSEQ multiplex PCR; TCRdb's version includes in-frame clones alone and lacks a portion of them. The sample contains over 25,000 clones, around 81% of which appear only once. The receptor comes from an adult with an advanced solid tumor such as melanoma, head and neck, liver or kidney cancer. Sample: CD4+ or CD8+ T cells sorted from blood, taken in a trial of the OX40 agonist ivuxolimab.

The CDR3 DNA follows: TGTGCCAGCAGCGTTGACATCCTCTATGGCTACACCTTC. It translates to CASSVDILYGYTF. V and J are TRBV5-8 and TRBJ1-2; D is unresolved. CDR1 SGHTS and CDR2 YDEGEE come from the germline V gene. CDR3 length: 13 residues. V lost 4 bases to trimming and J lost 4 bases, with 11 bases between them.